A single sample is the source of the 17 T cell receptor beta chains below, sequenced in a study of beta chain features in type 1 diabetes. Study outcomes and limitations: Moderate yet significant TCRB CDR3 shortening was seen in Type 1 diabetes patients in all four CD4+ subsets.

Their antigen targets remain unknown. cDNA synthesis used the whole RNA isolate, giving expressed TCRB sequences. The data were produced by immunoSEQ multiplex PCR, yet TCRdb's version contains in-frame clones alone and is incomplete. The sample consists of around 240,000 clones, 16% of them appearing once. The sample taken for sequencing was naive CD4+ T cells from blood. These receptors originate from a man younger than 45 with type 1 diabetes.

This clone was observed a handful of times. The CDR3 coding sequence is TGTGCCTGGAGTTTTTTTGCGGGAAGTGCCGGGGAGCTGTTTTTT. Translating gives CAWSFFAGSAGELFF. V and J are TRBV30 and TRBJ2-2, with a weak D call TRBD2 (6 bases). This CDR3 comprises 15 residues. V lost 2 bases to trimming and J lost 6 bases, with 16 bases between them. Germline V lookup: CDR1 GTSNPN, CDR2 SVGIG (reference sequence). Using reference TRBV30 and TRBJ2-2 for the parts outside the CDR3, the full variable domain is SQTIHQWPATLVQPVGSPLSLECTVEGTSNPNLYWYRQAAGRGLQLLFYSVGIGQISSEVPQNLSASRPQDRQFILSSKKLLLSDSGFYLCAWSFFAGSAGELFFGEGSRLTVL.

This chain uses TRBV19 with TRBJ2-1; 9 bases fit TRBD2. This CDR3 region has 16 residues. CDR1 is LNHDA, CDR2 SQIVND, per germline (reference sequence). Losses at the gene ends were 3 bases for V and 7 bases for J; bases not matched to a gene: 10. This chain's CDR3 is CASSMGMVAGENEQFF. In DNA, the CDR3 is TGTGCCAGTAGTATGGGGATGGTAGCGGGAGAAAATGAGCAGTTCTTC.

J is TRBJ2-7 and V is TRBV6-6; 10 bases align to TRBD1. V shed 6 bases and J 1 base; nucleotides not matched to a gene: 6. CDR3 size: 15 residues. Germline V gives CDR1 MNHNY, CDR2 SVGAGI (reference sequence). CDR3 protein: CASSPGQGVSYEQYF. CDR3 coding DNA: TGTGCCAGCAGCCCCGGACAGGGGGTATCCTACGAGCAGTACTTC.

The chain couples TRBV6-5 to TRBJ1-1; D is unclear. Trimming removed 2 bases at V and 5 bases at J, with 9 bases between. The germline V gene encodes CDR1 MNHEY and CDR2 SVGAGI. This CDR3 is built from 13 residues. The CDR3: CASSYTRQTEAFF. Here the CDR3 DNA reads TGTGCCAGCAGTTACACGAGGCAAACTGAAGCTTTCTTT.

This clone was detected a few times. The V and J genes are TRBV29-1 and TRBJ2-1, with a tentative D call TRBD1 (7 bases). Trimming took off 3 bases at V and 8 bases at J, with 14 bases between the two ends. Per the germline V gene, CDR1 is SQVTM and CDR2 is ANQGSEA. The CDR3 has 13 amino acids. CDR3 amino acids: CSVDSRGADEQFF. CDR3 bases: TGCAGCGTTGATAGCAGGGGGGCCGATGAGCAGTTCTTC.

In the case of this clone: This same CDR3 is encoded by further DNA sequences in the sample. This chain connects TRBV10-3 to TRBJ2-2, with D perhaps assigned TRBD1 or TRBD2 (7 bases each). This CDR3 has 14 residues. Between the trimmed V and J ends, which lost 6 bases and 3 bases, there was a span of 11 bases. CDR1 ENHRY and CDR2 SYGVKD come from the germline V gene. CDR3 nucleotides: TGTGCCATCAGGACAGGGAGGGACACCGGGGAGCTGTTTTTT. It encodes CAIRTGRDTGELFF.

The CDR3 DNA sequence: TGTGCCAGCAGCTTAACAATGGGGGAGCAGTACTTC. Encoded protein: CASSLTMGEQYF. V usage is TRBV7-3 and J usage is TRBJ2-7; D is uncertain. CDR1 is SGHTA and CDR2 is FQGTGA in the germline V gene. The V gene lost 0 bases and the J gene lost 7 bases, with 7 bases spanning the gap. This CDR3 is built from 12 residues.

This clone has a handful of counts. The CDR3 sequence is CASSLNSGENEQYF. CDR3 nucleotide sequence: TGTGCCAGCAGCTTAAATTCGGGCGAGAACGAGCAGTACTTC. V and J are TRBV7-2 and TRBJ2-7; no clear D. The CDR3 consists of 14 residues. Trimming took off 2 bases at V and 5 bases at J, with 13 bases between the two ends. Germline V lookup: CDR1 SGHTA, CDR2 FQGNSA.

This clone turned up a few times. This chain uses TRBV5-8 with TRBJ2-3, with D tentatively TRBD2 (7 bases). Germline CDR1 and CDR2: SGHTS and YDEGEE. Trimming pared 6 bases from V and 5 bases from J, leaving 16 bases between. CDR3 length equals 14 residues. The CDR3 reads CASIRRGTKDTQYF. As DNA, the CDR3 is TGTGCCAGCATAAGGCGGGGGACAAAAGATACGCAGTATTTT.

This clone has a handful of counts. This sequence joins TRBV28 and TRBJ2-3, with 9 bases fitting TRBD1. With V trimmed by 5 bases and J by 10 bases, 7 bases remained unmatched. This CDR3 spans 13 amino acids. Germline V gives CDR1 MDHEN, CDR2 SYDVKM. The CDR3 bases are TGTGCCAGCAGTCTACCGGGACAGGGTGCGCAGTATTTT. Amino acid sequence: CASSLPGQGAQYF.

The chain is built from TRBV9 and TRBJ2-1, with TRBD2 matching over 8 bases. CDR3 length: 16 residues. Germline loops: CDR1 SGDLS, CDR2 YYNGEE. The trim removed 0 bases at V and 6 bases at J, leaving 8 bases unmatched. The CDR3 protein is CASSVAELAVFNEQFF. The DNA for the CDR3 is TGTGCCAGCAGCGTAGCAGAACTAGCGGTTTTCAATGAGCAGTTCTTC.

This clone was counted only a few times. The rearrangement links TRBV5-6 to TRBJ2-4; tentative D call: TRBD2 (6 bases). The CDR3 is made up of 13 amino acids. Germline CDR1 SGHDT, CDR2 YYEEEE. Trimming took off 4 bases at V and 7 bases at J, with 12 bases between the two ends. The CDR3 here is CASSPTSFNIQYF. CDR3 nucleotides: TGTGCCAGCAGCCCGACTAGTTTCAACATTCAGTACTTC. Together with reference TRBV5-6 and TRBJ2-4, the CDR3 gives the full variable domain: DAGVTQSPTHLIKTRGQQVTLRCSPKSGHDTVSWYQQALGQGPQFIFQYYEEEERQRGNFPDRFSGHQFPNYSSELNVNALLLGDSALYLCASSPTSFNIQYFGAGTRLSVL.

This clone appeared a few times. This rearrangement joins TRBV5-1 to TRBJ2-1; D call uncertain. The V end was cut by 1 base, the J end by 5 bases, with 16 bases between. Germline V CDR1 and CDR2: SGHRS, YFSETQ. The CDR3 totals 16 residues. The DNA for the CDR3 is TGCGCCAGCAGCTTGAACGGGTGGGCCCTCGACAATGAGCAGTTCTTC. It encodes CASSLNGWALDNEQFF.

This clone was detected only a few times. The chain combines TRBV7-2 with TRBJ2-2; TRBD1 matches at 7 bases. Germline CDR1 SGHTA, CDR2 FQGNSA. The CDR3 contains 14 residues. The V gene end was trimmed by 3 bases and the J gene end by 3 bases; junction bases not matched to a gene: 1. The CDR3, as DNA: TGTGCCAGCAGCTTCACAGGGGACACCGGGGAGCTGTTTTTT. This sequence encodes CASSFTGDTGELFF.

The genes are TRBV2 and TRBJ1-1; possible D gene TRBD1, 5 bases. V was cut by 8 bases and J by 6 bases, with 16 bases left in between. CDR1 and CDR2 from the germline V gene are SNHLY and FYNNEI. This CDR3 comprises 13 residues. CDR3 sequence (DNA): TGTGCCAGCGGACCGGGGCAGGTCTCTGAAGCTTTCTTT. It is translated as CASGPGQVSEAFF.

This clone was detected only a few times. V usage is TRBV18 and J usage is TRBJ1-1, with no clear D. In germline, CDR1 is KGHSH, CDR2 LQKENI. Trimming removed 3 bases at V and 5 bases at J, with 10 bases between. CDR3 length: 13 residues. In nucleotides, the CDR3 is TGTGCCAGCTCACCGAGGGATCAGACTGAAGCTTTCTTT. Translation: CASSPRDQTEAFF.

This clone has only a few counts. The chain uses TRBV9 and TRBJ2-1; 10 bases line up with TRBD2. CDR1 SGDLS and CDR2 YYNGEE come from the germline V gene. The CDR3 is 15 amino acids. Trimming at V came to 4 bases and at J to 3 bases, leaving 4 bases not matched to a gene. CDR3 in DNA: TGTGCCAGCAGCCCAACTAGCGGGGACTACAATGAGCAGTTCTTC. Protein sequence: CASSPTSGDYNEQFF.